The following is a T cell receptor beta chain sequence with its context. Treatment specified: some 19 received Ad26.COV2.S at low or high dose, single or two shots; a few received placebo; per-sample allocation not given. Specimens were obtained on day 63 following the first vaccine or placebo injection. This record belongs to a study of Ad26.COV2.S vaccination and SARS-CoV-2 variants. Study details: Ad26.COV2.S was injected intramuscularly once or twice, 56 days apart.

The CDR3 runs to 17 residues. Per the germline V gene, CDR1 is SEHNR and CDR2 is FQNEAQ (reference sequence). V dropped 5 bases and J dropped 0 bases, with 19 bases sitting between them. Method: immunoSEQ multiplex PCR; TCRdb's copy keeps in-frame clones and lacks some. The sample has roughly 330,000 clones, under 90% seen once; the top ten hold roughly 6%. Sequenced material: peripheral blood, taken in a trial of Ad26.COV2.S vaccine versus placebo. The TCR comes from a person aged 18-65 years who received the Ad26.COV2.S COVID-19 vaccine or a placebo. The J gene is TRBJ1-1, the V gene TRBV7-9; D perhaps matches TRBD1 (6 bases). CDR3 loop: CASSPGQKLLMNTEAFF. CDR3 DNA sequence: TGTGCCAGCAGCCCAGGACAGAAATTACTTATGAACACTGAAGCTTTCTTT.